The subject of this entry is one TCR beta chain. Germline V gene lookup returns CDR1 SGHAT and CDR2 FQDESV (reference sequence). The CDR3 spans 15 residues. Trimming removed 0 bases at V and 4 bases at J, with 12 bases between. Per the original methods: Quantification of nucleated cells was approximated via reference gene primer amplification. Profiling relied on immunoSEQ multiplex PCR, and the TCRdb table lists in-frame clones only, not all of them. That table is the source of V, J and clone size, and D and trimming were worked out from the DNA. The table includes roughly 100,000 clones, about 86% detected once. This sample stems from a study of blood T cell repertoires in COVID-19. Study-wide background: Spain, Italy and the United States supplied samples that represented acute and convalescent COVID-19. The cDNA or gDNA used as material had been derived from T cells, B-cell-depleted T cells, or PBMCs.

This TCR was recovered from a man older than 75 with acute or convalescent COVID-19. Material for sequencing was peripheral blood. J is TRBJ1-2 and V is TRBV11-1, with D unclear. The CDR3, as DNA: TGTGCCAGCAGCTTAGCAGCGGCCTCCTCCTATGGCTACACCTTC. Translation: CASSLAAASSYGYTF.